The clone carrying this T cell receptor (beta chain) was detected ten times or more. What it binds is not known. The limits of the CDR3 on the DNA are not certain, so only TCRdb's listed CDR3 is given. Via MiXCR, TCRdb re-called the PCR reads, giving one row per CDR3 protein. The sample lists some 70,000 distinct CDR3 sequences; 15% to 20% were seen once. This sample was included in a study of molecular identifiers for immune sequencing clone quantification. Study context: In replicates, RNA from roughly 20,000 or 100,000 naive CD8 cells was divided five ways and four parts were sequenced. Overall study results and limits: Because of identical TCR molecules sharing a barcode, sizes of highly expanded clones could be underestimated.

Inclusive of both ends, the CDR3 amounts to 21 amino acids. Specimen: naive CD8+ T cells from blood, with Jurkat cell RNA spiked in. Specified subset: FACS-sorted CD8+CD4-CCR7+CD45RA+ naive T cells. The chain carries TRBV21-1 and TRBJ2-4; the table gives TRBD2 as D, unverified against the DNA. TRBV21-1 is annotated as a pseudogene. The source of this sequence is a human donor in good health. Some libraries in this study had Jurkat cell RNA spiked in. This chain's CDR3 is CASSKEWASGSEGLAKNIQYF.